The 2 T cell receptor beta chains in this list originate from one sample, sequenced in a study of T-cell memory formation after mild COVID-19. TCRdb analysed the 5' RACE reads with MiXCR anew, one entry per CDR3 protein. The profile covers approximately 570,000 distinct CDR3 sequences, with over 15% appearing a single time and around 12% taken by the ten largest. What was sequenced was PBMCs or a T cell subset sorted from them (not recorded which). Every receptor here comes from an adult woman who had mild COVID-19 (a few samples of this study predate the infection). Cell type and time point are not known.

This clonotype was seen a handful of times. The genes are TRBV30 and TRBJ1-2, with unresolved D. V gave up 5 bases and J gave up 5 bases, with 12 bases separating them. The CDR3 length is 12 residues. From germline, CDR1 is GTSNPN and CDR2 SVGIG (reference sequence). Here the CDR3 reads CAWERTAYGYTF. The CDR3 bases are TGTGCCTGGGAAAGGACCGCATATGGCTACACCTTC.

The sample holds a few counts of this clonotype. This rearrangement joins TRBV3-1 to TRBJ1-6; D is ambiguous. CDR3 length equals 15 residues. CDR1 is LGHDT and CDR2 is YNNKEL in the germline V gene (reference sequence). Trimming took 0 bases from V and 7 from J, leaving 10 bases between them. The CDR3 region is CASSQDGFRNSPLHF. The CDR3 DNA reads TGTGCCAGCAGCCAAGACGGGTTTAGGAATTCACCCCTCCACTTT.